This is a list of T cell receptor beta chains from one sample in a study of cytomegalovirus exposure and HLA in healthy donors. The protocol was immunoSEQ multiplex PCR, while the TCRdb copy is restricted to in-frame clones and leaves out a portion. In the table there are about 160,000 clones, 70% to 80% of which are singletons. Source material: PBMCs. The origin of the receptors is a woman between 50 and 59 years old in good health and CMV-seronegative. Each CDR3 is given with its conserved first and last residue. Each record gives: V gene, D gene, J gene, clone size, CDR3 protein, CDR3 DNA. A D gene is named only where the DNA matches it firmly. Not every row has a clone size; where given, it reads once, few, many or a size class.

v_gene: TRBV5-1
d_gene: .
j_gene: TRBJ1-5
abundance: few
CDR3aa: CASSLEGVVNNQPQHF
CDR3nt: TGCGCCAGCAGCTTGGAGGGAGTTGTCAACAATCAGCCCCAGCATTTT

v_gene: TRBV28
d_gene: TRBD1
j_gene: TRBJ2-5
abundance: few
CDR3aa: CASRGQGAFQETQYF
CDR3nt: TGTGCCAGCAGAGGACAGGGGGCATTCCAAGAGACCCAGTACTTC

v_gene: TRBV27
d_gene: .
j_gene: TRBJ2-5
abundance: .
CDR3aa: CASGYGETQYF
CDR3nt: TGTGCCAGCGGTTACGGGGAGACCCAGTACTTC

v_gene: TRBV7-2
d_gene: .
j_gene: TRBJ2-5
abundance: .
CDR3aa: CASSLAWLAGQETQYF
CDR3nt: TGTGCCAGCAGCTTAGCGTGGTTGGCAGGGCAAGAGACCCAGTACTTC

v_gene: TRBV2
d_gene: TRBD1
j_gene: TRBJ1-1
abundance: .
CDR3aa: CASSERTGGNTEAFF
CDR3nt: TGTGCCAGCAGTGAACGGACAGGGGGCAACACTGAAGCTTTCTTT

v_gene: TRBV7-2
d_gene: .
j_gene: TRBJ1-6
abundance: .
CDR3aa: CASSPPRGGNSPLHF
CDR3nt: TGTGCCAGCAGCCCTCCGAGGGGGGGAAATTCACCCCTCCACTTT

v_gene: TRBV10-1
d_gene: .
j_gene: TRBJ2-7
abundance: .
CDR3aa: CASPTGQGTSGSYEQYF
CDR3nt: TGCGCCAGTCCTACGGGACAGGGGACTAGCGGTTCCTACGAGCAGTACTTC

v_gene: TRBV6-1
d_gene: TRBD1
j_gene: TRBJ1-5
abundance: .
CDR3aa: CAGGQLNQPQHF
CDR3nt: TGTGCTGGGGGACAGTTGAATCAGCCCCAGCATTTT

v_gene: TRBV11-2
d_gene: .
j_gene: TRBJ2-1
abundance: .
CDR3aa: CASSLTLLSGRHEQFF
CDR3nt: TGTGCCAGCAGCCTAACACTTTTATCAGGTCGCCATGAGCAGTTCTTC

v_gene: TRBV10-3
d_gene: TRBD1
j_gene: TRBJ1-5
abundance: .
CDR3aa: CAINAGGFNQPQHF
CDR3nt: TGTGCCATCAACGCAGGGGGATTCAATCAGCCCCAGCATTTT

v_gene: TRBV6-5
d_gene: TRBD1
j_gene: TRBJ2-2
abundance: .
CDR3aa: CASRGQGYTGELFF
CDR3nt: TGTGCCTCTAGGGGACAGGGGTATACCGGGGAGCTGTTTTTT

v_gene: TRBV2
d_gene: TRBD1
j_gene: TRBJ1-1
abundance: .
CDR3aa: CVTGVDMNTEAFF
CDR3nt: TGTGTCACAGGGGTAGACATGAACACTGAAGCTTTCTTT

v_gene: TRBV10-3
d_gene: TRBD2
j_gene: TRBJ2-1
abundance: .
CDR3aa: CAISEFTGTSGSYNEQFF
CDR3nt: TGTGCCATCAGCGAGTTTACCGGGACTAGCGGCTCCTACAATGAGCAGTTCTTC